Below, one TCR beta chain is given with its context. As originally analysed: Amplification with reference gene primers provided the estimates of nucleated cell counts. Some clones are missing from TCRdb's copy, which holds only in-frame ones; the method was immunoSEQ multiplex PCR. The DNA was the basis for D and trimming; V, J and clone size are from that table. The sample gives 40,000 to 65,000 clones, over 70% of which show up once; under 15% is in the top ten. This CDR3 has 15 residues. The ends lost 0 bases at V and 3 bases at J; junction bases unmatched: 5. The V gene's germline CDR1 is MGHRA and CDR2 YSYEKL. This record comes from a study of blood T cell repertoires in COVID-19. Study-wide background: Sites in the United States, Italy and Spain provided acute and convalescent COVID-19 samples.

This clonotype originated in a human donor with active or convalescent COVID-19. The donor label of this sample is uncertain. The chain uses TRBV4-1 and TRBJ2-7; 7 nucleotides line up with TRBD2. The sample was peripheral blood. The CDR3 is CASSQEQAGNYEQYF. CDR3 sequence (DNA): TGCGCCAGCAGCCAAGAGCAAGCGGGAAACTACGAGCAGTACTTC.